This TCR beta chain was captured by sequencing in a study of T cell repertoires in cytomegalovirus infection. Study-level background: Indicated by public TCR beta signatures were CMV infection and matching HLA type. Broader study findings: HLA-C-restricted CMV clonotypes gave the most frequent clonotype in two of eight donors. Cumulative public TCR beta family frequency identified CMV carriers with the relevant HLA.

CDR1 and CDR2 from the germline V gene are SGHNT and YENEEA. V was clipped by 3 bases and J by 3 bases, with 15 bases between them. The CDR3 runs 16 residues. Each CDR3 protein gets one entry after TCRdb re-called the reads with MiXCR. The top ten hold about 92% of the sample, which has around 71,000 distinct CDR3 sequences, around 40% seen once. As to this clonotype: The antigen is unknown.

The receptor was isolated from a human donor in good health (CMV status not recorded). Some clones in this sample may be carry-over from other donors' samples. The V call is TRBV11-3, the J call TRBJ2-1, with D perhaps TRBD2 (6 bases). Sample: CD8+ T cells from cultured PBMCs, taken from culture after CMV antigen stimulation. The CDR3 here is CASSFSGGEVYNEQFF. The CDR3 nucleotides are TGTGCCAGCAGCTTCTCAGGCGGGGAGGTCTACAATGAGCAGTTCTTC.